A single sample gave rise to the 18 T cell receptor beta chains below, sequenced in a study of blood T cell repertoires in COVID-19. Only in-frame clones appear in the TCRdb table, and some are missing; sequencing was by immunoSEQ multiplex PCR. The repertoire has under 200,000 clones, roughly 80% of them found once; the top ten carry around 3%. Input material: peripheral blood. All receptors derive from a man aged 70 or older with acute or convalescent COVID-19.

This clone appeared a few times. The chain carries TRBV3-1 (or the pseudogene TRBV3-2) and TRBJ2-7, with a weak D call TRBD2 (7 bases). CDR3 length: 17 residues. Germline CDR1 LGHDT, CDR2 YNNKEL (reference sequence). The V gene lost 4 bases and the J gene lost 0 bases, with 19 bases spanning the gap. The CDR3 DNA is TGTGCCAGCAGCCGGAAGACGGGGGGCGCAAGCTCCTACGAGCAGTACTTC. Translated: CASSRKTGGASSYEQYF.

This clone was seen a few times. The chain links TRBV7-2 to TRBJ2-1, with D perhaps TRBD1 (6 bases). CDR3 size: 13 residues. Germline values: CDR1 SGHTA, CDR2 FQGNSA. V lost 5 bases and J 9 bases, leaving 14 bases between the germline ends. The chain's CDR3 is CASSLLVGAEQFF. The DNA for the CDR3 is TGTGCCAGCAGCCTCCTAGTGGGGGCTGAGCAGTTCTTC.

This chain connects TRBV5-4 to TRBJ1-1, with D maybe TRBD1 (6 bases). This CDR3 is 15 amino acids long. Between the trimmed V and J ends, which lost 3 bases and 2 bases, there was a span of 14 bases. Per the germline V gene, CDR1 is SGHNT and CDR2 is YYREEE (reference sequence). The CDR3 spells CASSSYRARNTEAFF. CDR3 DNA: TGTGCCAGCAGCTCCTACAGGGCTCGAAACACTGAAGCTTTCTTT.

The J gene is TRBJ2-1, the V gene TRBV6-2 or TRBV6-3, with no clear D. Germline V gene data show CDR1 as MNHEY and CDR2 as SVGEGT. Trimming removed 5 bases from V and 5 bases from J, with 10 bases in between. The CDR3 is 13 residues long. CDR3 residues: CASSPFSDNEQFF. The DNA for the CDR3 is TGTGCCAGCAGTCCCTTTTCTGACAATGAGCAGTTCTTC.

This clone has more than one count but fewer than ten. As DNA, the CDR3 is TGTGCCAGCAGTTACTCTCAGGGGGCCGCCTACGAGCAGTACTTC. The encoded protein is CASSYSQGAAYEQYF. The chain uses TRBV6-5 and TRBJ2-7; TRBD1 aligns across 8 bases. Unmatched junction bases numbered 3, after V lost 0 bases and J lost 2 bases. This CDR3 region has 15 residues. CDR1 MNHEY and CDR2 SVGAGI come from the germline V gene.

The rearrangement uses TRBV11-3 and TRBJ2-5; D ambiguous. The CDR3 contains 16 residues. Germline CDR1 reads SGHNT; CDR2 reads YENEEA. The V end lost 3 bases, the J end lost 0 bases, and 14 bases lay between the germline ends. The CDR3 sequence: CASSLTLQLNQETQYF. The CDR3 DNA reads as TGTGCCAGCAGCTTGACCTTACAGCTTAACCAAGAGACCCAGTACTTC.

The V and J genes are TRBV7-8 and TRBJ1-1; perhaps TRBD1 as D (6 bases). Trimming stripped 5 bases from V and 5 bases from J, with 15 bases between. This CDR3 contains 14 residues. Germline assignment: CDR1 SGHVS and CDR2 FQNEAQ. This CDR3 is CASSLGGVVTEAFF. The CDR3 DNA is TGTGCCAGCAGCCTAGGGGGGGTTGTTACTGAAGCTTTCTTT. The whole variable domain, remainder taken from reference TRBV7-8 and TRBJ1-1, is GAGVSQSPRYKVAKRGQDVALRCDPISGHVSLFWYQQALGQGPEFLTYFQNEAQLDKSGLPSDRFFAERPEGSVSTLKIQRTQQEDSAVYLCASSLGGVVTEAFFGQGTRLTVV.

This chain links TRBV29-1 with TRBJ1-1; perhaps TRBD1 as D (5 bases). The germline V gene has CDR1 SQVTM and CDR2 ANQGSEA. Trimming removed 4 bases from V and 1 base from J, with 10 bases in between. CDR3 size: 13 residues. The CDR3 sequence: CSVAGTENTEAFF. CDR3 sequence (DNA): TGCAGCGTTGCCGGGACTGAGAACACTGAAGCTTTCTTT. The entire variable domain, with the rest obtained from reference TRBV29-1 and TRBJ1-1, is as follows: SAVISQKPSRDICQRGTSLTIQCQVDSQVTMMFWYRQQPGQSLTLIATANQGSEATYESGFVIDKFPISRPNLTFSTLTVSNMSPEDSSIYLCSVAGTENTEAFFGQGTRLTVV.

Here the CDR3 reads CASTSSQPGTEAFF. The CDR3 nucleotides read TGTGCCAGCACCTCATCCCAACCGGGGACTGAAGCTTTCTTT. The chain recombines TRBV2 with TRBJ1-1; D is unclear. Deletions cut 7 bases from V and 5 bases from J, with 17 bases between. Germline V CDR1 and CDR2: SNHLY, FYNNEI. This CDR3 is built from 14 residues.

In its sample, this clone was seen a few times. The chain has TRBV13 and TRBJ1-1; no clear D. Germline V gives CDR1 PRHDT, CDR2 FYEKMQ (reference sequence). V lost 2 bases, J lost 0 bases, and 7 bases lay in between. CDR3 size: 14 residues. This CDR3 reads CASSLKTVNTEAFF. DNA for the CDR3: TGTGCCAGCAGCTTAAAAACGGTGAACACTGAAGCTTTCTTT.

The V gene is TRBV5-4, the J gene TRBJ1-4; weak D call: TRBD1 (5 bases). Germline V lookup: CDR1 SGHNT, CDR2 YYREEE (reference sequence). Trimming cost V 0 bases and J 3 bases, with 9 bases left between them. The length of the CDR3 is 15 residues. The CDR3 DNA is TGTGCCAGCAGCTTGGAAGGGGCAGCTAATGAAAAACTGTTTTTT. Translation gives CASSLEGAANEKLFF.

The rearrangement joins TRBV28 to TRBJ1-4; the match to TRBD1 covers 8 bases. CDR1 is MDHEN and CDR2 is SYDVKM in the germline V gene. The CDR3 consists of 13 residues. The V gene end was trimmed by 8 bases and the J gene end by 7 bases; junction bases not matched to a gene: 6. CDR3 bases: TGTGCCAGCTCAGGACAGGGCCCTGAAAAACTGTTTTTT. This codes for CASSGQGPEKLFF. The complete variable domain, with remaining parts taken from reference TRBV28 and TRBJ1-4, reads DVKVTQSSRYLVKRTGEKVFLECVQDMDHENMFWYRQDPGLGLRLIYFSYDVKMKEKGDIPEGYSVSREKKERFSLILESASTNQTSMYLCASSGQGPEKLFFGSGTQLSVL.

The chain combines TRBV5-5 with TRBJ2-1; 7 bases are shared with TRBD1. J lost 8 bases, V lost 0 bases, and 5 bases had no gene match. The CDR3 totals 14 residues. From germline, CDR1 is SGHKS and CDR2 YYEKEE (reference sequence). The CDR3 region is CASSLVRTGDEQFF. The DNA of the CDR3 is TGTGCCAGCAGCTTGGTGCGAACAGGGGATGAGCAGTTCTTC.

The V call is TRBV24-1, the J call TRBJ2-3; a possible D gene is TRBD1 (5 bases). Germline values: CDR1 KGHDR, CDR2 SFDVKD. V was cut by 12 bases and J by 3 bases, with 9 bases left in between. The CDR3 has 11 amino acids. CDR3 nucleotides: TGTGCCTCAGGACAAACAGATACGCAGTATTTT. Its protein product is CASGQTDTQYF.

This clone has a single count. This chain connects TRBV12-3 or TRBV12-4 to TRBJ2-1; no definite D call. The CDR3 totals 13 residues. V lost 8 bases and J 12 bases, leaving 20 bases between the germline ends. The CDR3: CASRSARTMRQFF. The CDR3 nucleotides are TGTGCCAGCCGGAGTGCTCGTACAATGAGGCAGTTCTTC.

The chain uses TRBV6-5 and TRBJ2-2, with D hard to call. From germline, CDR1 is MNHEY and CDR2 SVGAGI. V dropped 2 bases and J dropped 4 bases, with 8 bases sitting between them. The CDR3 totals 14 residues. In nucleotides, the CDR3 is TGTGCCAGCAGTTACAGTCCTAGCACCGGGGAGCTGTTTTTT. Amino acid sequence: CASSYSPSTGELFF.

This clone was seen a single time. This chain's CDR3 is CASSEPGTGYEKLFF. The DNA for the CDR3 is TGTGCCAGCAGCGAGCCCGGGACAGGGTACGAAAAACTGTTTTTT. The chain combines TRBV2 with TRBJ1-4; 9 nucleotides align to TRBD1. This CDR3 comprises 15 residues. J gave up 8 bases and V 6 bases, and 10 bases lay outside the gene matches. Germline CDR1 is SNHLY and CDR2 is FYNNEI.

J is TRBJ1-3 and V is TRBV4-3; D not certain. The germline V and J ends were trimmed by 5 bases and 0 bases, with 14 bases remaining between them. The V gene's germline CDR1 is LGHNA and CDR2 YSLEER. The CDR3 totals 16 residues. The CDR3 DNA reads as TGCGCCAGCAGCAGGAGCCCGGGTAGCTCTGGAAACACCATATATTTT. Protein: CASSRSPGSSGNTIYF.